A selection of T cell receptor beta chains follows, all from one sample in a study of breast tumors, draining lymph nodes, adjacent tissues. TCRdb redid the calling of the multiplex PCR reads with MiXCR, one entry per CDR3 protein. There are under 35,000 distinct CDR3 sequences in the sample; about 63% occur only once, and over 15% lies in the top ten. Material: breast tumor tissue. The receptors were gathered from a female donor with breast cancer. Some clones in this sample may be carry-over from other donors' samples. Each CDR3 is given with its conserved first and last residue. The D gene is left open where the match is weak. Some rows mark clone size as missing; the rest say once, few, many or name a class of expanded clone.

d_call: -; j_call: TRBJ2-7; clone_size: -; v_call: TRBV10-2; cdr3_aa: CASSDPGEQYF; cdr3_nt: TGCGCCAGCAGTGACCCCGGCGAGCAGTACTTC
d_call: TRBD1; j_call: TRBJ2-7; clone_size: -; v_call: TRBV7-9; cdr3_aa: CASSVDTGTGREQYF; cdr3_nt: TGTGCCAGCAGCGTTGACACCGGGACAGGGCGCGAGCAGTACTTC
d_call: TRBD2; j_call: TRBJ2-3; clone_size: few; v_call: TRBV7-3; cdr3_aa: CASSRGWASGRSTDTQYF; cdr3_nt: TGTGCCAGCAGTAGAGGTTGGGCTAGCGGGAGATCAACAGATACGCAGTATTTT
d_call: -; j_call: TRBJ1-5; clone_size: -; v_call: TRBV20-1; cdr3_aa: CSASSETSNQPQHF; cdr3_nt: TGCAGTGCTAGCTCGGAGACAAGCAATCAGCCCCAGCATTTT
d_call: -; j_call: TRBJ1-2; clone_size: -; v_call: TRBV20-1; cdr3_aa: CSASPQDYGYTF; cdr3_nt: TGCAGTGCTAGCCCACAGGACTATGGCTACACCTTC
d_call: TRBD1; j_call: TRBJ1-3; clone_size: -; v_call: TRBV5-6; cdr3_aa: CASSLSGTDGNTIYF; cdr3_nt: TGTGCCAGCAGCTTGAGTGGGACAGACGGAAACACCATATATTTT
d_call: -; j_call: TRBJ2-3; clone_size: -; v_call: TRBV24-1; cdr3_aa: CATSDPTGPHTDTQYF; cdr3_nt: TGTGCCACCAGTGATCCTACAGGACCCCACACAGATACGCAGTATTTT
d_call: TRBD2; j_call: TRBJ2-1; clone_size: medium-sized; v_call: TRBV7-9; cdr3_aa: CASSPGTSGGSSYNEQFF; cdr3_nt: TGTGCCAGCAGCCCGGGGACTAGCGGGGGGAGCTCCTACAATGAGCAGTTCTTC
d_call: TRBD2; j_call: TRBJ2-7; clone_size: -; v_call: TRBV20-1; cdr3_aa: CSARLVAGYEQYF; cdr3_nt: TGCAGTGCTAGATTGGTAGCGGGATACGAGCAGTACTTC
d_call: -; j_call: TRBJ2-1; clone_size: -; v_call: TRBV20-1; cdr3_aa: CSALPASSYNEQFF; cdr3_nt: TGCAGTGCCCTACCCGCGAGCTCCTACAATGAGCAGTTCTTC
d_call: -; j_call: TRBJ2-2; clone_size: -; v_call: TRBV11-1; cdr3_aa: CASSVRTGKYEQYFGPGTGELFF; cdr3_nt: -
d_call: TRBD2; j_call: TRBJ2-3; clone_size: -; v_call: TRBV7-6; cdr3_aa: CASSLLIAGGPGSDTQYF; cdr3_nt: TGTGCCAGCAGCTTACTGATAGCGGGAGGGCCTGGCTCAGATACGCAGTATTTT
d_call: -; j_call: TRBJ2-7; clone_size: -; v_call: TRBV6-1; cdr3_aa: CAVALGRYEQYF; cdr3_nt: TGTGCCGTCGCTCTCGGGCGGTACGAGCAGTACTTC
d_call: TRBD1; j_call: TRBJ1-5; clone_size: -; v_call: TRBV20-1; cdr3_aa: CSASGTANPESNQPQHF; cdr3_nt: TGCAGTGCTAGCGGGACAGCCAACCCAGAGAGCAATCAGCCCCAGCATTTT
d_call: TRBD1; j_call: TRBJ1-5; clone_size: -; v_call: TRBV24-1; cdr3_aa: CATSDGQGQGQPQHF; cdr3_nt: TGTGCCACCAGTGATGGACAGGGCCAGGGTCAGCCCCAGCATTTT
d_call: -; j_call: TRBJ1-2; clone_size: few; v_call: TRBV20-1; cdr3_aa: CSANYGYTF; cdr3_nt: TGCAGTGCTAACTATGGCTACACCTTC
d_call: TRBD2; j_call: TRBJ2-1; clone_size: medium-sized; v_call: TRBV7-8; cdr3_aa: CASSLAGGPSYEQFF; cdr3_nt: TGTGCCAGCAGCTTAGCGGGAGGGCCTAGTTATGAGCAGTTCTTC
d_call: -; j_call: TRBJ1-6; clone_size: -; v_call: TRBV19; cdr3_aa: CASSLQTDDNSPLHF; cdr3_nt: TGTGCCAGTAGTCTTCAGACGGATGATAATTCACCCCTCCACTTT
d_call: -; j_call: TRBJ1-3; clone_size: many; v_call: TRBV29-1; cdr3_aa: CSVGTSGNTIYF; cdr3_nt: TGCAGCGTTGGGACATCTGGAAACACCATATATTTT
d_call: -; j_call: TRBJ1-2; clone_size: -; v_call: TRBV6-5; cdr3_aa: CASSYDRNYGYTF; cdr3_nt: TGTGCCAGCAGTTACGACAGGAACTATGGCTACACCTTC
d_call: -; j_call: TRBJ2-1; clone_size: -; v_call: TRBV4-2; cdr3_aa: CASSQGGDYNEQFF; cdr3_nt: TGTGCCAGCAGCCAAGGTGGAGATTACAATGAGCAGTTCTTC
d_call: -; j_call: TRBJ2-7; clone_size: -; v_call: TRBV2; cdr3_aa: CASSTAYEQYF; cdr3_nt: TGTGCCAGCTCGACCGCCTACGAGCAGTACTTC
d_call: -; j_call: TRBJ1-5; clone_size: -; v_call: TRBV12-5; cdr3_aa: CASGWQGGHQPQHF; cdr3_nt: TGTGCTAGTGGTTGGCAGGGAGGACATCAGCCCCAGCATTTT
d_call: TRBD1; j_call: TRBJ1-6; clone_size: -; v_call: TRBV6-5; cdr3_aa: CASRPGTGDNSPLHF; cdr3_nt: TGTGCCAGCAGACCCGGGACAGGAGATAATTCACCCCTCCACTTT
d_call: TRBD2; j_call: TRBJ2-5; clone_size: -; v_call: TRBV12-3/TRBV12-4; cdr3_aa: CASSLGLAGGLETQYF; cdr3_nt: TGTGCCAGCAGTTTAGGGCTAGCGGGGGGTTTGGAGACCCAGTACTTC
d_call: -; j_call: TRBJ1-6; clone_size: once; v_call: TRBV6-4; cdr3_aa: CASSDSGYNSPLHF; cdr3_nt: TGTGCCAGCAGTGACTCGGGATATAATTCACCCCTCCACTTT
d_call: TRBD1; j_call: TRBJ2-3; clone_size: -; v_call: TRBV25-1; cdr3_aa: CASSEYGTVNSTDTQYF; cdr3_nt: TGTGCCAGCAGTGAATATGGGACAGTTAACTCCACAGATACGCAGTATTTT
d_call: -; j_call: TRBJ2-4; clone_size: many; v_call: TRBV15; cdr3_aa: CATSRGTDTRYF; cdr3_nt: TGTGCCACCAGCAGAGGGACCGACACGCGGTACTTC
d_call: TRBD1; j_call: TRBJ2-7; clone_size: -; v_call: TRBV5-5; cdr3_aa: CSSGGQGAREQYF; cdr3_nt: TGTAGCAGCGGGGGACAGGGGGCGCGGGAGCAGTACTTC
d_call: TRBD1; j_call: TRBJ2-5; clone_size: -; v_call: TRBV6-2/TRBV6-3; cdr3_aa: CASIPGTGGTETQYF; cdr3_nt: TGTGCCAGCATCCCCGGGACAGGGGGCACAGAGACCCAGTACTTC
d_call: -; j_call: TRBJ2-3; clone_size: many; v_call: TRBV5-1; cdr3_aa: CASSLVASTADTQYF; cdr3_nt: TGCGCCAGCAGCTTGGTAGCCAGCACGGCAGATACGCAGTATTTT
d_call: TRBD2; j_call: TRBJ2-5; clone_size: few; v_call: TRBV19; cdr3_aa: CASRDPGLAGGLETQYF; cdr3_nt: TGTGCCAGTAGAGATCCGGGACTAGCGGGGGGGTTAGAGACCCAGTACTTC
d_call: TRBD2; j_call: TRBJ2-1; clone_size: -; v_call: TRBV7-9; cdr3_aa: CATSSSGGTEEQFF; cdr3_nt: TGTGCCACCAGCTCAAGCGGGGGGACTGAAGAGCAGTTCTTC
d_call: -; j_call: TRBJ1-5; clone_size: many; v_call: TRBV7-9; cdr3_aa: CASTSQGNQPQHF; cdr3_nt: TGTGCCAGCACCTCCCAGGGAAATCAGCCCCAGCATTTT
d_call: -; j_call: TRBJ2-3; clone_size: -; v_call: TRBV25-1; cdr3_aa: CASSVGTSRANLLDSTDTQYF; cdr3_nt: TGTGCCAGCAGTGTGGGCACCTCACGGGCAAACCTTCTCGACAGCACAGATACGCAGTATTTT
d_call: -; j_call: TRBJ2-5; clone_size: once; v_call: TRBV11-3; cdr3_aa: CASSLGPQETQYF; cdr3_nt: TGTGCCAGCAGCTTAGGACCACAAGAGACCCAGTACTTC